Listed below are T cell receptor beta chains from one sample, sequenced in a study of T cells in Graves' hyperthyroidism and ophthalmopathy. From the multiplex PCR reads, TCRdb called clonotypes with MiXCR, one entry per CDR3 protein. The sample includes 600,000 or so distinct CDR3 sequences, roughly 14% of them seen just once. Source material: blood. The source of these receptors is a woman between 50 and 59 years old with Graves' ophthalmopathy. Both conserved end residues are part of each CDR3. D genes are given only for firm matches. Clone size is shown for a subset of rows, as once, few, many or a class of expanded clone.

CDR3 length: 14; clone size: many; D gene: NA; V gene: TRBV18; J gene: TRBJ1-2; CDR3 protein: CASSPPEVFYGYTF; CDR3 DNA: TGTGCCAGCTCACCACCCGAGGTGTTCTATGGCTACACCTTC
CDR3 length: 17; clone size: many; D gene: NA; V gene: TRBV6-2/TRBV6-3; J gene: TRBJ1-2; CDR3 protein: CASSYPSSWGLEYGYTF; CDR3 DNA: TGTGCCAGCAGTTACCCTTCATCCTGGGGGCTCGAATATGGCTACACCTTC
CDR3 length: 14; clone size: many; D gene: NA; V gene: TRBV7-9; J gene: TRBJ2-3; CDR3 protein: CASSPGDSTDTQYF; CDR3 DNA: TGTGCCAGCAGCCCAGGAGATAGCACAGATACGCAGTATTTT
CDR3 length: 14; clone size: few; D gene: TRBD1; V gene: TRBV20-1; J gene: TRBJ1-5; CDR3 protein: CSARAEGAGQPQHF; CDR3 DNA: TGCAGTGCTAGAGCCGAGGGGGCTGGTCAGCCCCAGCATTTT
CDR3 length: 15; clone size: NA; D gene: NA; V gene: TRBV7-2; J gene: TRBJ1-5; CDR3 protein: CASSRGLGANQPQHF; CDR3 DNA: TGTGCCAGCAGCCGGGGACTTGGGGCTAATCAGCCCCAGCATTTT
CDR3 length: 13; clone size: many; D gene: NA; V gene: TRBV6-1; J gene: TRBJ2-3; CDR3 protein: CASGGGGIDTQYF; CDR3 DNA: TGTGCCAGCGGGGGTGGGGGTATCGATACGCAGTATTTT
CDR3 length: 16; clone size: many; D gene: NA; V gene: TRBV7-2; J gene: TRBJ2-2; CDR3 protein: CASSLVTTVNTGELFF; CDR3 DNA: TGTGCCAGCAGCTTAGTAACCACAGTAAACACCGGGGAGCTGTTTTTT
CDR3 length: 15; clone size: many; D gene: TRBD2; V gene: TRBV28; J gene: TRBJ2-7; CDR3 protein: CASSFLRENGYEQYF; CDR3 DNA: TGTGCCAGCAGTTTTTTGCGGGAGAATGGGTACGAGCAGTACTTC
CDR3 length: 15; clone size: many; D gene: NA; V gene: TRBV28; J gene: TRBJ1-1; CDR3 protein: CASSWTVRLNTEAFF; CDR3 DNA: TGTGCCAGCAGTTGGACAGTCCGGCTGAACACTGAAGCTTTCTTT
CDR3 length: 15; clone size: many; D gene: NA; V gene: TRBV28; J gene: TRBJ1-1; CDR3 protein: CASSFLQIGDTEAFF; CDR3 DNA: TGTGCCAGCAGTTTTCTGCAGATTGGCGACACTGAAGCTTTCTTT
CDR3 length: 15; clone size: many; D gene: NA; V gene: TRBV7-3; J gene: TRBJ1-5; CDR3 protein: CASSPDRSTNQPQHF; CDR3 DNA: TGTGCCAGCAGTCCTGACAGATCCACCAATCAGCCCCAGCATTTT
CDR3 length: 13; clone size: many; D gene: NA; V gene: TRBV3-1; J gene: TRBJ2-7; CDR3 protein: CASSHDLGYEQYF; CDR3 DNA: TGTGCCAGCAGCCATGACCTAGGCTACGAGCAGTACTTC
CDR3 length: 15; clone size: few; D gene: TRBD2; V gene: TRBV18; J gene: TRBJ2-5; CDR3 protein: CASSPPLAGVHTQYF; CDR3 DNA: TGTGCCAGCTCACCCCCACTAGCGGGAGTACACACCCAGTACTTC
CDR3 length: 16; clone size: NA; D gene: TRBD2; V gene: TRBV30; J gene: TRBJ2-3; CDR3 protein: CAWSVWTSSREDTQYF; CDR3 DNA: TGTGCCTGGAGTGTGTGGACTAGCAGTCGAGAAGATACGCAGTATTTT
CDR3 length: 14; clone size: many; D gene: TRBD2; V gene: TRBV7-9; J gene: TRBJ2-3; CDR3 protein: CASSLAGVADTQYF; CDR3 DNA: TGTGCCAGCAGCTTGGCGGGAGTAGCAGATACGCAGTATTTT
CDR3 length: 15; clone size: many; D gene: NA; V gene: TRBV28; J gene: TRBJ1-2; CDR3 protein: CASSLPGTTHGGYTF; CDR3 DNA: TGTGCCAGCAGTTTACCCGGGACCACTCACGGGGGCTACACCTTC
CDR3 length: 13; clone size: few; D gene: NA; V gene: TRBV12-3/TRBV12-4; J gene: TRBJ2-1; CDR3 protein: CASSLVYRDEQFF; CDR3 DNA: TGTGCCAGCAGTTTAGTATACAGGGATGAGCAGTTCTTC
CDR3 length: 15; clone size: NA; D gene: NA; V gene: TRBV11-3; J gene: TRBJ1-6; CDR3 protein: CVSSARDGPNSPLHF; CDR3 DNA: TGTGTCAGCAGCGCTCGAGACGGCCCGAATTCACCCCTCCACTTT
CDR3 length: 15; clone size: many; D gene: TRBD1; V gene: TRBV7-2; J gene: TRBJ2-4; CDR3 protein: CASSLGQGAKNIQYF; CDR3 DNA: TGTGCCAGCAGCTTAGGACAGGGAGCCAAAAACATTCAGTACTTC
CDR3 length: 14; clone size: NA; D gene: TRBD1; V gene: TRBV5-8; J gene: TRBJ1-5; CDR3 protein: CASSLWDREQPQHF; CDR3 DNA: TGTGCCAGCAGCTTGTGGGACAGGGAACAGCCCCAGCATTTT
CDR3 length: 13; clone size: many; D gene: NA; V gene: TRBV6-1; J gene: TRBJ1-1; CDR3 protein: CASKGLGGGEAFF; CDR3 DNA: TGTGCCAGCAAAGGGTTAGGTGGAGGTGAAGCTTTCTTT
CDR3 length: 16; clone size: many; D gene: TRBD2; V gene: TRBV12-3/TRBV12-4; J gene: TRBJ2-1; CDR3 protein: CASSLDRLAGYDEQFF; CDR3 DNA: TGTGCCAGCAGTTTAGATCGGCTAGCGGGATATGATGAGCAGTTCTTC
CDR3 length: 14; clone size: few; D gene: NA; V gene: TRBV5-1; J gene: TRBJ1-1; CDR3 protein: CASSLGGGNAEAFF; CDR3 DNA: TGCGCCAGCAGCTTGGGCGGGGGGAACGCTGAAGCTTTCTTT
CDR3 length: 13; clone size: many; D gene: NA; V gene: TRBV2; J gene: TRBJ1-5; CDR3 protein: CASSVPEDQPQHF; CDR3 DNA: TGTGCCAGCAGTGTTCCCGAGGATCAGCCCCAGCATTTT
CDR3 length: 14; clone size: few; D gene: TRBD2; V gene: TRBV20-1; J gene: TRBJ2-7; CDR3 protein: CSAGRAGGRYEQYF; CDR3 DNA: TGCAGTGCTGGAAGAGCGGGAGGGCGCTACGAGCAGTACTTC
CDR3 length: 15; clone size: NA; D gene: NA; V gene: TRBV7-7; J gene: TRBJ1-4; CDR3 protein: CASSLVVRGREKLFF; CDR3 DNA: TGTGCTAGCAGCTTAGTGGTCAGGGGTAGAGAAAAACTGTTTTTT
CDR3 length: 15; clone size: few; D gene: TRBD1; V gene: TRBV12-3/TRBV12-4; J gene: TRBJ1-6; CDR3 protein: CASRETGGNNSPLHF; CDR3 DNA: TGTGCCAGCAGGGAAACAGGGGGCAATAATTCACCCCTCCACTTT
CDR3 length: 14; clone size: many; D gene: TRBD1; V gene: TRBV15; J gene: TRBJ1-1; CDR3 protein: CATSTSGQYTEAFF; CDR3 DNA: TGTGCCACCAGCACCTCGGGACAGTACACTGAAGCTTTCTTT
CDR3 length: 14; clone size: many; D gene: NA; V gene: TRBV12-3/TRBV12-4; J gene: TRBJ2-1; CDR3 protein: CASGSGGALNEQFF; CDR3 DNA: TGTGCCAGCGGATCCGGGGGAGCTCTCAATGAGCAGTTCTTC
CDR3 length: 13; clone size: many; D gene: NA; V gene: TRBV18; J gene: TRBJ1-2; CDR3 protein: CASSSSDLRGYTF; CDR3 DNA: TGTGCCAGCTCTTCGAGCGACCTACGGGGCTACACCTTC
CDR3 length: 14; clone size: many; D gene: TRBD1; V gene: TRBV6-4; J gene: TRBJ1-2; CDR3 protein: CASSPTGEEGGYTF; CDR3 DNA: TGTGCCAGCAGTCCAACAGGGGAGGAGGGTGGCTACACCTTC
CDR3 length: 12; clone size: NA; D gene: NA; V gene: TRBV12-3/TRBV12-4; J gene: TRBJ2-4; CDR3 protein: CASSESKNIQYF; CDR3 DNA: TGTGCCAGCAGTGAGTCCAAAAACATTCAGTACTTC
CDR3 length: 14; clone size: few; D gene: NA; V gene: TRBV19; J gene: TRBJ1-1; CDR3 protein: CASSIEGGYTEAFF; CDR3 DNA: TGTGCCAGTAGTATAGAGGGGGGCTACACTGAAGCTTTCTTT
CDR3 length: 15; clone size: many; D gene: NA; V gene: TRBV7-8; J gene: TRBJ2-7; CDR3 protein: CASSLEAASSYEQYF; CDR3 DNA: TGTGCCAGCAGCTTAGAAGCGGCGAGCTCCTACGAGCAGTACTTC
CDR3 length: 15; clone size: NA; D gene: TRBD2; V gene: TRBV27; J gene: TRBJ2-2; CDR3 protein: CASLRTSGITGELFF; CDR3 DNA: TGTGCCAGCCTTAGGACTAGCGGGATCACCGGGGAGCTGTTTTTT
CDR3 length: 14; clone size: few; D gene: NA; V gene: TRBV25-1; J gene: TRBJ1-5; CDR3 protein: CASSDQGPNQPQHF; CDR3 DNA: TGTGCCAGCAGTGATCAGGGTCCCAATCAGCCCCAGCATTTT
CDR3 length: 15; clone size: many; D gene: TRBD1; V gene: TRBV28; J gene: TRBJ1-6; CDR3 protein: CASTASGQGNSPLHF; CDR3 DNA: TGTGCCAGCACCGCCAGTGGACAGGGTAATTCACCCCTCCACTTT
CDR3 length: 17; clone size: NA; D gene: TRBD1; V gene: TRBV4-1; J gene: TRBJ1-1; CDR3 protein: CASSQVDRGPRSTEAFF; CDR3 DNA: TGCGCCAGCAGCCAAGTCGACAGGGGCCCGCGGAGCACTGAAGCTTTCTTT
CDR3 length: 14; clone size: many; D gene: NA; V gene: TRBV6-2/TRBV6-3; J gene: TRBJ2-1; CDR3 protein: CASSYGISASEQFF; CDR3 DNA: TGTGCCAGCAGTTACGGGATTTCGGCCAGTGAGCAGTTCTTC
CDR3 length: 14; clone size: NA; D gene: TRBD1; V gene: TRBV6-1; J gene: TRBJ2-2; CDR3 protein: CASSQGAYTGELFF; CDR3 DNA: TGTGCCAGCAGTCAGGGGGCCTACACCGGGGAGCTGTTTTTT
CDR3 length: 17; clone size: NA; D gene: NA; V gene: TRBV19; J gene: TRBJ1-5; CDR3 protein: CASSPRTANFGNQPQHF; CDR3 DNA: TGTGCCAGTAGTCCTCGGACAGCAAATTTTGGAAATCAGCCCCAGCATTTT
CDR3 length: 12; clone size: many; D gene: NA; V gene: TRBV20-1; J gene: TRBJ2-5; CDR3 protein: CSARKGRETQYF; CDR3 DNA: TGCAGTGCTAGGAAGGGGCGGGAGACCCAGTACTTC
CDR3 length: 13; clone size: NA; D gene: NA; V gene: TRBV27; J gene: TRBJ2-1; CDR3 protein: CASGSWIIEEQFF; CDR3 DNA: TGTGCCAGCGGCTCTTGGATTATAGAGGAGCAGTTCTTC
CDR3 length: 14; clone size: many; D gene: TRBD2; V gene: TRBV7-2; J gene: TRBJ2-1; CDR3 protein: CASSLRRGSGEQFF; CDR3 DNA: TGTGCCAGCAGCTTACGACGCGGGAGTGGTGAGCAGTTCTTC
CDR3 length: 16; clone size: many; D gene: TRBD2; V gene: TRBV28; J gene: TRBJ2-1; CDR3 protein: CASSHRTSGSYNEQFF; CDR3 DNA: TGTGCCAGCAGTCACAGGACTAGCGGGAGTTACAATGAGCAGTTCTTC
CDR3 length: 13; clone size: many; D gene: NA; V gene: TRBV28; J gene: TRBJ1-5; CDR3 protein: CASSLSLVQPQHF; CDR3 DNA: TGTGCCAGCAGTTTATCTTTAGTTCAGCCCCAGCATTTT
CDR3 length: 12; clone size: many; D gene: NA; V gene: TRBV18; J gene: TRBJ2-7; CDR3 protein: CASSPLSYEQYF; CDR3 DNA: TGTGCCAGCTCACCGTTGTCCTACGAGCAGTACTTC
CDR3 length: 15; clone size: many; D gene: TRBD2; V gene: TRBV7-3; J gene: TRBJ2-3; CDR3 protein: CASRSGRECTDTQYF; CDR3 DNA: TGTGCCAGCAGAAGCGGGCGGGAGTGTACAGATACGCAGTATTTT
CDR3 length: 17; clone size: many; D gene: NA; V gene: TRBV7-2; J gene: TRBJ2-3; CDR3 protein: CASSPQGGREISDTQYF; CDR3 DNA: TGTGCCAGCAGCCCCCAGGGGGGGCGGGAGATCTCAGATACGCAGTATTTT
CDR3 length: 13; clone size: NA; D gene: NA; V gene: TRBV24-1; J gene: TRBJ1-1; CDR3 protein: CATRDSTNGEAFF; CDR3 DNA: TGTGCCACCAGGGACAGTACGAACGGTGAAGCTTTCTTT
CDR3 length: 15; clone size: NA; D gene: NA; V gene: TRBV4-3; J gene: TRBJ1-5; CDR3 protein: CASSQDTRGHQPQHF; CDR3 DNA: TGCGCCAGCAGCCAAGATACCAGGGGACATCAGCCCCAGCATTTT
CDR3 length: 16; clone size: few; D gene: NA; V gene: TRBV9; J gene: TRBJ1-4; CDR3 protein: CASATGGPTTNEKLFF; CDR3 DNA: TGTGCCAGCGCCACCGGGGGGCCCACAACTAATGAAAAACTGTTTTTT
CDR3 length: 12; clone size: many; D gene: NA; V gene: TRBV29-1; J gene: TRBJ2-1; CDR3 protein: CSVVSDGNEQFF; CDR3 DNA: TGCAGCGTTGTCAGTGACGGCAATGAGCAGTTCTTC
CDR3 length: 16; clone size: few; D gene: TRBD2; V gene: TRBV7-3; J gene: TRBJ2-1; CDR3 protein: CASSLTASGYYNEQFF; CDR3 DNA: TGTGCCAGCAGCTTAACGGCTAGCGGCTACTACAATGAGCAGTTCTTC
CDR3 length: 15; clone size: NA; D gene: NA; V gene: TRBV7-9; J gene: TRBJ1-5; CDR3 protein: CASSETGGRNQPQHF; CDR3 DNA: TGTGCCAGCTCGGAAACGGGGGGTCGCAATCAGCCCCAGCATTTT
CDR3 length: 15; clone size: many; D gene: NA; V gene: TRBV7-9; J gene: TRBJ2-1; CDR3 protein: CASSNTPGSYNEQFF; CDR3 DNA: TGTGCCAGCAGCAATACACCGGGCTCCTACAATGAGCAGTTCTTC
CDR3 length: 14; clone size: many; D gene: NA; V gene: TRBV7-3; J gene: TRBJ1-2; CDR3 protein: CASSSSGTPYGYTF; CDR3 DNA: TGTGCCAGCAGCTCGTCCGGGACACCGTATGGCTACACCTTC
CDR3 length: 12; clone size: many; D gene: NA; V gene: TRBV27; J gene: TRBJ1-2; CDR3 protein: CASSSTRGAYTF; CDR3 DNA: TGTGCCAGCAGTTCTACCAGGGGAGCCTACACCTTC
CDR3 length: 15; clone size: NA; D gene: NA; V gene: TRBV19; J gene: TRBJ2-3; CDR3 protein: CASREGTLSTDTQYF; CDR3 DNA: TGTGCCAGTAGGGAGGGGACTCTAAGCACAGATACGCAGTATTTT
CDR3 length: 14; clone size: NA; D gene: NA; V gene: TRBV12-3/TRBV12-4; J gene: TRBJ2-3; CDR3 protein: CASSFLKYADTQYF; CDR3 DNA: TGTGCCAGCAGTTTTCTCAAATACGCAGATACGCAGTATTTT